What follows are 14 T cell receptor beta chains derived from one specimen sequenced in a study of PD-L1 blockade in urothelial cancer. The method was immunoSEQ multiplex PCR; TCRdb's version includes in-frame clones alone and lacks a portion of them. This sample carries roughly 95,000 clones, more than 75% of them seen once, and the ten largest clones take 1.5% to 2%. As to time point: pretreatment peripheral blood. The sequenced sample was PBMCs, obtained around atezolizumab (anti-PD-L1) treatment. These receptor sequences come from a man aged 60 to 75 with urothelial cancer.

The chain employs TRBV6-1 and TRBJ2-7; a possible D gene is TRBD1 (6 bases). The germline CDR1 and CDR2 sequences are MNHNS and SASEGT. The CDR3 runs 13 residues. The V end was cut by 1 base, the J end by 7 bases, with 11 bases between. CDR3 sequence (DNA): TGTGCCAGCAGTGAAGACAGGGTGCGGGAGCAGTACTTC. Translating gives CASSEDRVREQYF.

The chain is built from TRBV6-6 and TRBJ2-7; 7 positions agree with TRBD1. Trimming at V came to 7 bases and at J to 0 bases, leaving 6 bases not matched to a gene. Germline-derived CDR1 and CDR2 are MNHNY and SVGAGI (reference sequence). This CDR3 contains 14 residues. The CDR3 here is CASTRGQSSYEQYF. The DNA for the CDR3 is TGTGCCAGCACCCGGGGACAGAGCTCCTACGAGCAGTACTTC.

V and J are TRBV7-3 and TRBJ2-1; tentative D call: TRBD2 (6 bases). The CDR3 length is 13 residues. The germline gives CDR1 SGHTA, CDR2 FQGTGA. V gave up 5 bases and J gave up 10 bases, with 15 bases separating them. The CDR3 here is CASSRIDREEQFF. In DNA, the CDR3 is TGTGCCAGCAGCCGAATTGACCGGGAGGAGCAGTTCTTC.

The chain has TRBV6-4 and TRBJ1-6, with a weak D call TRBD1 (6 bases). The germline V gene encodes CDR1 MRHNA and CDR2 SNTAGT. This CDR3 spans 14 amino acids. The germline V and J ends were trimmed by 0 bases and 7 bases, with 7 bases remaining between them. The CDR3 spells CASSDSRGNSPLHF. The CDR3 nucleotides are TGTGCCAGCAGTGACTCTAGGGGGAATTCACCCCTCCACTTT.

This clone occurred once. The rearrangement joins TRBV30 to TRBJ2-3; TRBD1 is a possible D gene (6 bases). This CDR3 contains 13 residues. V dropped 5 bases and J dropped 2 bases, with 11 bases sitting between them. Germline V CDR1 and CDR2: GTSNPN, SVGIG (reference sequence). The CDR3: CAWVGGNTDTQYF. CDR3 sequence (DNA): TGTGCCTGGGTAGGGGGTAACACAGATACGCAGTATTTT.

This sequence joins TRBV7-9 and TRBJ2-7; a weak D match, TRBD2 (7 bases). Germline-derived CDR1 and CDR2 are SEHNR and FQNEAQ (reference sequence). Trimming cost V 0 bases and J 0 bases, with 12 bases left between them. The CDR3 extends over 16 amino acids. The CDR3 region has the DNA TGTGCCAGCAGCTTAGCGCGGGGGCAGGGCTCCTACGAGCAGTACTTC. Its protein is CASSLARGQGSYEQYF.

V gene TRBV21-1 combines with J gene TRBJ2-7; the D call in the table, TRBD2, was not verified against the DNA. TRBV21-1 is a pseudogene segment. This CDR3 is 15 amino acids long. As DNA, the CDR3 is TGTGCCAGCAGCAAAGGTCGGGAGCTCCCTTCGGAGCAGTACTTC. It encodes CASSKGRELPSEQYF.

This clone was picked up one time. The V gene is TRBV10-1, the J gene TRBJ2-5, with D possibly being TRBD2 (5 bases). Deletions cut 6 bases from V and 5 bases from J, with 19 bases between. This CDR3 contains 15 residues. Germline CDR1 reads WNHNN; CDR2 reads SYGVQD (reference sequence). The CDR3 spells CASSNNDEGAETQYF. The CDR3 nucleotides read TGCGCCAGCAGCAACAACGACGAGGGTGCGGAGACCCAGTACTTC.

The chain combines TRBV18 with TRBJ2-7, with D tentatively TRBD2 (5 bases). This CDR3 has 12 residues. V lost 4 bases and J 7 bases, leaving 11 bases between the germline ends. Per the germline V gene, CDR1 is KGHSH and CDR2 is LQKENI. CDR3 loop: CASSQDSSEQYF. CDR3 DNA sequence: TGTGCCAGCTCACAGGACTCCTCGGAGCAGTACTTC.

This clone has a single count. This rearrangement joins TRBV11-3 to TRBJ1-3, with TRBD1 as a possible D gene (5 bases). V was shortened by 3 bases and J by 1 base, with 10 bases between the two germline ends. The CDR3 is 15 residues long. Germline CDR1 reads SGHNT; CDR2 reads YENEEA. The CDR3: CASSLGQGSGNTIYF. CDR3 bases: TGTGCCAGCAGCTTGGGGCAGGGTTCTGGAAACACCATATATTTT.

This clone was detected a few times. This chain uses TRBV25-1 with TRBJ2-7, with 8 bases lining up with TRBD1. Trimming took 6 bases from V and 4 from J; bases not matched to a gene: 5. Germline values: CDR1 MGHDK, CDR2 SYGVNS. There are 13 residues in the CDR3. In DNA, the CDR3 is TGTGCCAGCAGCCGACAGGGGCGGTACGAGCAGTACTTC. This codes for CASSRQGRYEQYF.

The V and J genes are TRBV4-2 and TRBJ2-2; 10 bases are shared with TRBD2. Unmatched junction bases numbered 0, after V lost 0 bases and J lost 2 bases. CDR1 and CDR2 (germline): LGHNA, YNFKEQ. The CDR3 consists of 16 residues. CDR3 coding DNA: TGTGCCAGCAGCCAAGAACTAGCGGGAAACACCGGGGAGCTGTTTTTT. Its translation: CASSQELAGNTGELFF.

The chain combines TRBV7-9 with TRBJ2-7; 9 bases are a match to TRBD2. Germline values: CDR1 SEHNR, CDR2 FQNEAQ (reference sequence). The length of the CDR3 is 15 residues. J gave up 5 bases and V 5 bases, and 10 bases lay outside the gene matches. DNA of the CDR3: TGTGCCAGCAGCCTCCTAGCGGGAATAGGGAACGAGCAGTACTTC. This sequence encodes CASSLLAGIGNEQYF.

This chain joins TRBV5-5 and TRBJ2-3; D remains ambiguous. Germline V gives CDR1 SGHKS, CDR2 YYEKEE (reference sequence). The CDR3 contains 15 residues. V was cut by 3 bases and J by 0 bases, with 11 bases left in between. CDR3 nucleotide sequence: TGTGCCAGCAGCTCCCGACTGGTGAGCACAGATACGCAGTATTTT. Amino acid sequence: CASSSRLVSTDTQYF.